The 20 T cell receptor beta chains listed next were all sequenced from one sample in a study of blood T cell repertoires in COVID-19. Sequencing used immunoSEQ multiplex PCR; TCRdb keeps in-frame clones, though not all of them. The sample includes roughly 330,000 clones, about 83% of them seen just once. Sequences were obtained from peripheral blood. The source is a woman between 50 and 59 years old with acute or convalescent COVID-19.

The chain joins TRBV7-2 to TRBJ2-3; 8 bases map to TRBD1. Germline trimming cut 3 bases from V and 2 bases from J; bases unmatched to any gene: 4. Germline loops: CDR1 SGHTA, CDR2 FQGNSA. There are 15 residues in the CDR3. The CDR3 DNA follows: TGTGCCAGCAGCTTTCGGACAGGGACCACAGATACGCAGTATTTT. This translates into CASSFRTGTTDTQYF.

The genes are TRBV5-5 and TRBJ1-2, with 10 bases matching TRBD1. Germline values: CDR1 SGHKS, CDR2 YYEKEE (reference sequence). This CDR3 contains 14 residues. Trimming at V came to 4 bases and at J to 5 bases, leaving 5 bases not matched to a gene. In DNA, the CDR3 is TGTGCCAGCAGCGTACGGGACAGGGGATATGGCTACACCTTC. Translated: CASSVRDRGYGYTF.

The V gene is TRBV4-1, the J gene TRBJ2-1, with D unclear. CDR1 is MGHRA, CDR2 YSYEKL, per germline. Trimming removed 4 bases from V and 4 bases from J, with 14 bases in between. The CDR3 covers 15 residues. The CDR3 DNA is TGCGCCAGCAGCCGACTCCCCGACGCGTACAATGAGCAGTTCTTC. Its protein product is CASSRLPDAYNEQFF.

The V gene is TRBV4-3, the J gene TRBJ2-3; D possibly corresponds to TRBD1 (5 bases). V dropped 6 bases and J dropped 2 bases, with 9 bases sitting between them. CDR1 and CDR2 from the germline V gene are LGHNA and YSLEER. CDR3 size: 13 residues. Here the CDR3 reads CASSKGNTDTQYF. CDR3 nucleotide sequence: TGCGCCAGCAGTAAGGGGAACACAGATACGCAGTATTTT.

The V and J genes are TRBV2 and TRBJ2-5, with a possible D match to TRBD1 (5 bases). V was cut by 2 bases and J by 4 bases, with 11 bases left in between. The CDR3 contains 14 residues. Germline assignment: CDR1 SNHLY and CDR2 FYNNEI. The CDR3 sequence: CASSESGRGETQYF. CDR3 nucleotide sequence: TGTGCCAGCAGTGAATCAGGGCGCGGAGAGACCCAGTACTTC. Full variable domain (missing parts from reference TRBV2 and TRBJ2-5): EPEVTQTPSHQVTQMGQEVILRCVPISNHLYFYWYRQILGQKVEFLVSFYNNEISEKSEIFDDQFSVERPDGSNFTLKIRSTKLEDSAMYFCASSESGRGETQYFGPGTRLLVL.

V and J are TRBV25-1 and TRBJ1-1; D perhaps matches TRBD1 (6 bases). The V end was cut by 3 bases, the J end by 3 bases, with 11 bases between. Germline lookup yields CDR1 MGHDK and CDR2 SYGVNS. The length of the CDR3 is 14 residues. The DNA for the CDR3 is TGTGCCAGCAGTGAGCAGGGGCCCTACACTGAAGCTTTCTTT. Its translation is CASSEQGPYTEAFF.

The chain combines TRBV23-1 with TRBJ1-2; a possible D gene is TRBD1 (5 bases). TRBV23-1 is labeled an ORF, and its function is uncertain. Trimming took off 0 bases at V and 4 bases at J, with 15 bases between the two ends. The CDR3 totals 16 residues. The DNA for the CDR3 is TGCGCCAGCAGTCAATCGCTGGGAAGGGGCCTCTATGGCTACACCTTC. Amino acid sequence: CASSQSLGRGLYGYTF.

CDR3 in amino acids: CASSLDTGVAYNEQFF. The CDR3 DNA follows: TGTGCCAGCAGCTTGGATACAGGGGTGGCCTACAATGAGCAGTTCTTC. V usage is TRBV5-6 and J usage is TRBJ2-1; TRBD1 agrees at 7 bases. Unmatched junction bases numbered 5, after V lost 0 bases and J lost 2 bases. CDR1 and CDR2 from the germline V gene are SGHDT and YYEEEE. The CDR3 covers 16 residues.

The V call is TRBV3-1 (or the pseudogene TRBV3-2), the J call TRBJ2-1; the match to TRBD2 covers 7 bases. This CDR3 region has 12 residues. Germline assignment: CDR1 LGHDT and CDR2 YNNKEL (reference sequence). V lost 6 bases and J lost 10; bases outside the gene matches: 6. This CDR3 is CASSPDGREQFF. DNA of the CDR3: TGTGCCAGCAGTCCTGACGGGAGGGAGCAGTTCTTC.

The chain has TRBV7-8 and TRBJ1-5; weak D call: TRBD1 (6 bases). The CDR3 covers 17 residues. CDR1 and CDR2 (germline): SGHVS, FQNEAQ. The V gene lost 1 base and the J gene lost 0 bases, with 13 bases spanning the gap. DNA of the CDR3: TGTGCCAGCAGCTTAGTCGGGACACCCTTTAGCAATCAGCCCCAGCATTTT. Protein product: CASSLVGTPFSNQPQHF.

The V and J genes are TRBV5-1 and TRBJ2-1; TRBD2 agrees at 7 bases. CDR1 is SGHRS and CDR2 is YFSETQ in the germline V gene. V lost 9 bases to trimming and J lost 0 bases; unmatched junction nucleotides: 6. This CDR3 has 14 residues. The CDR3 is CATGGDSSYNEQFF. CDR3 nucleotides: TGCGCCACGGGGGGAGATAGCTCCTACAATGAGCAGTTCTTC.

The chain has TRBV6-6 and TRBJ1-2; 10 positions agree with TRBD1. The CDR3 extends over 13 amino acids. Germline CDR1 MNHNY, CDR2 SVGAGI (reference sequence). V shed 6 bases and J 7 bases; nucleotides not matched to a gene: 5. The CDR3 region is CASRPGQGGGYTF. CDR3 DNA: TGTGCCAGCAGGCCAGGACAGGGGGGTGGCTACACCTTC.

This clone showed up just once. DNA for the CDR3: TGTGCCAGCAGTTTTCTTACAGGGGTAACTGAAGCTTTCTTT. This translates into CASSFLTGVTEAFF. The chain joins TRBV27 to TRBJ1-1, with 7 bases aligning to TRBD1. After removal of 3 bases from V and 5 bases from J, the junction contained 6 bases not matched to a gene. The CDR3 extends over 14 amino acids. Germline loops: CDR1 MNHEY, CDR2 SMNVEV (reference sequence).

The chain joins TRBV28 to TRBJ1-5; D is uncertain. This CDR3 has 15 residues. The germline CDR1 and CDR2 sequences are MDHEN and SYDVKM. V was pared by 4 bases and J by 6 bases, with 16 bases between. Written as DNA, the CDR3 is TGTGCCAGCAGTTGCCTCGGGGTCTCGTGTCAGCCCCAGCATTTT. Amino acid sequence: CASSCLGVSCQPQHF.

This clone turned up a few times. At the DNA level, this CDR3 is encoded by other sequences in the same sample as well. The V gene is TRBV3-1 (or the pseudogene TRBV3-2), the J gene TRBJ2-2; 7 bases are shared with TRBD1. Trimming cost V 7 bases and J 3 bases; bases outside gene matches: 5. The CDR3 runs 14 residues. Germline-derived CDR1 and CDR2 are LGHDT and YNNKEL (reference sequence). The CDR3: CASNPGGYTGELFF. The DNA for the CDR3 is TGTGCCAGCAACCCAGGGGGTTACACCGGGGAGCTGTTTTTT.

The genes are TRBV19 and TRBJ2-1; D perhaps matches TRBD1 (5 bases). This CDR3 has 13 residues. Deletions cut 1 base from V and 4 bases from J, with 5 bases between. CDR1 is LNHDA and CDR2 is SQIVND in the germline V gene (reference sequence). The CDR3 nucleotides are TGTGCCAGTAGTATAGGACAGTACAATGAGCAGTTCTTC. It yields the protein CASSIGQYNEQFF.

The genes are TRBV27 and TRBJ2-2; a weak D match, TRBD1 (5 bases). Per germline, CDR1 MNHEY and CDR2 SMNVEV (reference sequence). CDR3 size: 15 residues. The V end was cut by 4 bases, the J end by 3 bases, with 12 bases between. CDR3 nucleotides: TGTGCCAGCAGTTCCAGACAGAAATACACCGGGGAGCTGTTTTTT. It yields the protein CASSSRQKYTGELFF.

V and J are TRBV19 and TRBJ1-5; TRBD1 might be the D (5 bases). V shed 0 bases and J shed 7 bases, with 16 bases lying between them. The CDR3 extends over 16 amino acids. In germline, CDR1 is LNHDA, CDR2 SQIVND (reference sequence). The CDR3 DNA is TGTGCCAGTAGTATAGATGGGCAGGGTGATGTCCAGCCCCAGCATTTT. Encoded protein: CASSIDGQGDVQPQHF.

The rearrangement joins TRBV9 to TRBJ1-1; 8 bases are shared with TRBD1. The J segment lost 5 bases and the V segment lost 0 bases, leaving 6 bases of the junction unmatched. This CDR3 is 15 amino acids long. Germline V gene data show CDR1 as SGDLS and CDR2 as YYNGEE. The CDR3 here is CASSVEGRGQTEAFF. As DNA, the CDR3 is TGTGCCAGCAGCGTAGAGGGCAGGGGGCAGACTGAAGCTTTCTTT.

V gene TRBV6-5 combines with J gene TRBJ2-1, with 7 bases that match TRBD2. The V gene's germline CDR1 is MNHEY and CDR2 SVGAGI. CDR3 length: 15 residues. V was pared by 6 bases and J by 0 bases, with 5 bases of the junction left unmatched. CDR3 nucleotides: TGTGCCAGCAGCCCAGCGGGGAGCTCCTACAATGAGCAGTTCTTC. Translation gives CASSPAGSSYNEQFF.